Given below is one T cell receptor (beta chain) in context. This clonotype was observed many times. The clone's antigen remains unknown. No per-base quality is available; no much larger clone lies one base away. In light of the paper, this sample's time point label describes: pre-sensitization, week 0. The treatment or condition label corresponds to: therapeutic diphenylcyclopropenone sensitization with weekly scalp DPC. Blood at each patch-test visit was drawn before the patch test was applied. Patients were eligible if aged 18 to 70, diagnosed with alopecia and judged suitable for DPC therapy, and pregnant patients were excluded. Total RNA was extracted from unfractionated whole blood collected in Tempus Blood RNA tubes. The sample is drawn from a study of human T cells and chemical hapten exposure (dated by TCRdb to the early 2020s). Describing the broader study: For sensitization, 2% DPC in acetone was applied to a roughly 2 cm by roughly 2 cm area of upper inner arm skin. Blood samples were taken from patients before sensitization (week 0) and at 2, 6 and about 24 weeks after DPC sensitization. This study followed changes in the peripheral blood TCR repertoire in vivo during primary and secondary sensitization of alopecia patients to the hapten diphenylcyclopropenone (DPC). Patients additionally received weekly therapeutic DPC doses to the scalp throughout the approximately 25-week study period. Under 30 alopecia patients gave blood for TCR sequencing at one to four time points (pre-sensitization, 2, 6 and 24 weeks). Patch testing on the upper back used Finn chambers containing 0.01% DPC, with scoring done after 6 days according to International Contact Dermatitis Research Group standards. Most of the patients in the cohort were female, and the cohort covered alopecia areata with under or over 50% scalp involvement, alopecia totalis and alopecia universalis. Libraries were pooled for sequencing, and variation in per-sample TCR yields was attributed mainly to small differences in library volumes within the pool. Study-level results and caveats: Expanded TCRs formed significantly more large CDR3 similarity clusters than pre-sensitization or healthy control sets, consistent with antigen-driven responses. DPC sensitization did not change the number of TCRs with a frequency above 1 in 1000, and there was no evidence of changes in global repertoire structure. Patch test score correlated positively with the number of PT1 expanded TCRs, reaching significance at thresholds 8, 16 and 32 but not at 4. Because all patients had alopecia, a presumed autoimmune disease, the immune response of the patients might differ from that of healthy individuals. After repeated subsampling, changes were observed in the strength of the expansion versus patch-test correlation and in the threshold at which the correlation became significant.

The library was obtained by RACE. The listed sequencing device is NextSeq 500. Library preparation attached unique molecular identifiers to individual cDNA molecules for quantitative, reproducible TCR counting. Each blood RNA sample was used to sequence both TCR alpha and TCR beta chains. As for how the authors treated the data: The median number of TCRs per sample was roughly 100,000, ranging from roughly 20,000 to 700,000. The Decombinator software suite was used to annotate the V, J and CDR3 of the TCR reads. Every sample was subsampled to the same number of TCRs (28,000) for the PS versus PT1 abundance plots. TCRs were defined as expanded if absent before sensitization and observed at least eight times at the 2-week time point. TCRdb reworked the public reads: Q25 trimming with fastp, MiXCR clone assembly, productive beta chains retained. Rows with one shared CDR3 protein collapse into an entry with the most common genes and DNA. TCRdb assigned the V and J calls; the authors' analysis was not used. This sample comprises about 62,000 distinct CDR3 sequences, around 6.6% of them detected only once. The ten largest clones add up to 1.5% to 2% of the sample.

V and J lose 6 bases and 5 bases, and a span of 16 bases separates them. CDR3 length: 14 amino acids, cysteine to phenylalanine. Of all the DNA, just the CDR3 is kept, 42 bases in frame from base 1. Based on the germline V gene (reference sequence), the CDR1 and CDR2 sequences are DFQATT and SNEGSKA. Sequencing used whole blood, obtained in connection with sensitization to the hapten diphenylcyclopropenone (DPC). The clonotype was recovered from a woman aged 25 to 39 with alopecia areata. Some clones in this sample may be carry-over from other donors' samples. The sequence joins TRBV20-1 to TRBJ1-4; matching of 5 bases hints at TRBD1 as the D gene. The CDR3 region reads CSASLGGANEKLFF. In nucleotide form, the sequence is TGCAGTGCCAGTCTGGGAGGGGCCAATGAAAAACTGTTTTTT.